Each of the 4 T cell receptor beta chains below was sequenced from the same sample in a study of blood T cells in healthy people across ages. Sample-barcoded 5' priming and a J-beta primer mix drove a second PCR of roughly 6 to 12 cycles. TCRdb re-called the 5' RACE reads through MiXCR, storing one row per CDR3 protein. Here the sample spans about a million distinct CDR3 sequences, more than 30% being singletons. Sequenced sample: blood. Receptor source: a man aged 18 to 30 in good health.

The table lists this clonotype with many counts. The chain recombines TRBV27 with TRBJ2-1; perhaps TRBD1 as D (6 bases). The V gene lost 5 bases and the J gene lost 3 bases, with 11 bases spanning the gap. The CDR3 runs 14 residues. Germline V gene sequence: CDR1 MNHEY, CDR2 SMNVEV (reference sequence). For the CDR3, the DNA is TGTGCCAGCAGTCTAAGGGGGATCTACAATGAGCAGTTCTTC. Protein: CASSLRGIYNEQFF.

In its sample, this clonotype was seen a few times. The CDR3 sequence: CAISESGQGENIQYF. DNA of the CDR3: TGTGCCATCAGTGAGTCGGGACAGGGAGAAAACATTCAGTACTTC. The gene calls are TRBV10-3 and TRBJ2-4, with 9 nucleotides matching TRBD1. V shed 0 bases and J 5 bases; nucleotides not matched to a gene: 2. This CDR3 region has 15 residues. Germline V lookup: CDR1 ENHRY, CDR2 SYGVKD.

The chain couples TRBV7-2 to TRBJ1-6; D is undetermined. V was clipped by 1 base and J by 4 bases, with 8 bases between them. Germline CDR1 and CDR2: SGHTA and FQGNSA. CDR3 size: 15 residues. The CDR3, as DNA: TGTGCCAGCAGCTTAGATTCCGGGTATAATTCACCCCTCCACTTT. It specifies CASSLDSGYNSPLHF.

The J gene is TRBJ2-3, the V gene TRBV25-1, with 10 positions matching TRBD1. CDR1 is MGHDK and CDR2 is SYGVNS in the germline V gene. The V and J ends lost 8 bases and 3 bases, in that order; junction bases with no gene match: 5. The CDR3 length is 14 residues. In nucleotides, the CDR3 is TGTGCCAGCGGGGACAGGGGAAGTACAGATACGCAGTATTTT. This translates into CASGDRGSTDTQYF. The full variable domain, its missing parts supplied by reference TRBV25-1 and TRBJ2-3, is EADIYQTPRYLVIGTGKKITLECSQTMGHDKMYWYQQDPGMELHLIHYSYGVNSTEKGDLSSESTVSRIRTEHFPLTLESARPSHTSQYLCASGDRGSTDTQYFGPGTRLTVL.